Below are 3 T cell receptor beta chains sequenced from a single sample in a study of blood T cell repertoires in COVID-19. Clones were sequenced by immunoSEQ multiplex PCR, and TCRdb holds only the in-frame ones, with some missing. The sample lists about 240,000 clones, around 83% occurring once. Sequencing was done on a sample of peripheral blood. These receptors were collected from a woman between 18 and 29 years old with acute or convalescent COVID-19.

This chain connects TRBV5-1 to TRBJ1-5, with 7 bases that match TRBD1. Germline V gives CDR1 SGHRS, CDR2 YFSETQ. J lost 5 bases, V lost 0 bases, and 5 bases had no gene match. The CDR3 contains 15 residues. The CDR3 DNA sequence: TGCGCCAGCAGCTTGGGACCAGGGGGGTATCAGCCCCAGCATTTT. Translated, it gives CASSLGPGGYQPQHF.

V gene TRBV28 combines with J gene TRBJ2-3, with 11 bases aligning to TRBD2. CDR1 and CDR2 (germline): MDHEN, SYDVKM. This CDR3 spans 18 amino acids. With V trimmed by 6 bases and J by 3 bases, 14 bases remained unmatched. The CDR3, as DNA: TGTGCCAGCAGCCGGACTCCCCTAGCGGGAGGACTAACAGATACGCAGTATTTT. This codes for CASSRTPLAGGLTDTQYF.

The chain joins TRBV7-9 to TRBJ1-1; D is undetermined. CDR3 length: 14 residues. Germline values: CDR1 SEHNR, CDR2 FQNEAQ (reference sequence). Trimming removed 0 bases from V and 0 bases from J, with 5 bases in between. CDR3 coding DNA: TGTGCCAGCAGCTTAGCGTCAGTGAACACTGAAGCTTTCTTT. Its translation is CASSLASVNTEAFF.